The clone carrying this TCR beta chain has a count of ten or more. One entry per CDR3 protein, called by TCRdb with MiXCR from the 5' RACE reads. The sample consists of 220,000 or so distinct CDR3 sequences, roughly a tenth of them appearing once. This entry belongs to a study of CD8 T cells in ankylosing spondylitis. The J segment lost 2 bases and the V segment lost 1 base, leaving 4 bases of the junction unmatched. The CDR3 spans 16 residues. CDR1 and CDR2 (germline): SGHRS, YFSETQ. Sequencing was done on a sample of blood, either unsorted or a sorted T cell fraction (not recorded which). This TCR was recovered from a male donor with ankylosing spondylitis or in good health (not recorded which). The chain has TRBV5-1 and TRBJ2-3, with 10 bases lining up with TRBD2. The CDR3 nucleotides read TGCGCCAGCAGCTTGACCCTAGCGGGGGCCACAGATACGCAGTATTTT. Translation gives CASSLTLAGATDTQYF.